This T cell receptor beta chain was recorded in a study of cytomegalovirus exposure and HLA in healthy donors (dated by TCRdb to about 2017). About the study as a whole: A later analysis indicated that the 100 to 150 validation repertoires were generated on the platform also employed for the roughly 720 repertoires of the first cohort. The study was designed to test whether signatures of past pathogen exposure could be identified by cataloging public T cell receptors. In addition to the first cohort of about 650 subjects, a separate validation cohort of around 110 different subjects was used. To predict cytomegalovirus infection status, the study brought together high-throughput TCR immunosequencing, statistical association of individual TCRs with disease status, and machine learning.

CDR1 MNHNS and CDR2 SASEGT were looked up in the germline V gene. Trimming costs V 8 bases and J 3 bases, and their ends lie 17 bases apart. The CDR3 holds 14 amino acids from the cysteine to the phenylalanine. Only the CDR3 part of the read is kept: 42 bases, read in frame from the first base. Points the paper makes about the study in general: Of the cluster scores, 94% were above 0 in a later analysis, which found that TCRs clustered in the first cohort also tended to co-occur in the 110 or so validation repertoires. A total of fewer than 200 TCR beta chains were listed by the study as associated with cytomegalovirus. Across donors, most TCR sequences were observed very rarely, whereas some public TCRs were present in many individuals. In vitro tests confirmed that a few of the cytomegalovirus-associated TCR beta chains recognize cytomegalovirus antigens. The authors suggested that the approach could potentially be extended to other disease states and immunological phenotypes. A later analysis lacked HLA typing for the validation cohort, so it scored co-occurrence in that cohort across all 120 or so repertoires. Cytomegalovirus status was reported to be diagnosed by the classifier with high specificity and sensitivity in both the original and validation cohorts.

The library was made by the immunoSEQ multiplex PCR assay. From the authors' description of their analysis: A statistical classification framework was developed to diagnose cytomegalovirus status using the catalog of TCR beta chain sequences. TCRdb re-hosts the immuneACCESS table, in-frame sequences only. Its copies lack some clones; in the studies checked, an unresolved V gene accounts for under half of them, and the cause for the rest is not known. From that table come the V and J calls and clone size; the DNA was used to work out D and trimming. This sample lists 200,000 to 300,000 clones; 90% were detected once. The leading ten clones occupy roughly 3% of the sample. The donors were included in the validation cohort of roughly 130 subjects, a group kept apart from the roughly 670-subject first cohort. Note on this clone: Its antigen target is currently unknown. The sample holds no much larger clone one base away, and base qualities are not on file.

The receptor comes from a woman between 25 and 40 years old in good health and CMV-seronegative. The sequencing sample was made of PBMCs. The rearrangement joined TRBV6-1 to TRBJ2-7; D gene: possibly TRBD1, on 6 matching bases. The sequence in DNA is TGTGCCAGCCAAGGGAAGGGGGTGATCTACGAGCAGTACTTC. It specifies CASQGKGVIYEQYF.